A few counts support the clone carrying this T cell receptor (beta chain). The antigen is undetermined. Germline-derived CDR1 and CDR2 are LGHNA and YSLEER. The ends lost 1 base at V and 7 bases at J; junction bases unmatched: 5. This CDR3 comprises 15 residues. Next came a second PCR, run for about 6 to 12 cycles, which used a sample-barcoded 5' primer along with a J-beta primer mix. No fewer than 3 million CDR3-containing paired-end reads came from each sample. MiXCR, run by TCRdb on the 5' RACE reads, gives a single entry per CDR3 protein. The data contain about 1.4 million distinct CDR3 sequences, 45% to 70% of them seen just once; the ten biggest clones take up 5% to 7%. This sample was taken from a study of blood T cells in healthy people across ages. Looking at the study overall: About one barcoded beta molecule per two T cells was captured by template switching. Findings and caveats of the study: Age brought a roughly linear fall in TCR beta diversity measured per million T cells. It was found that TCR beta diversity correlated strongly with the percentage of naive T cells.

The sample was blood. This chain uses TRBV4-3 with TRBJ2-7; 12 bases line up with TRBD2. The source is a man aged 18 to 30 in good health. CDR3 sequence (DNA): TGCGCCAGCAGCCAAGGTCTAGCGGGGGGGCTAGAGCAGTACTTC. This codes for CASSQGLAGGLEQYF.